The 22 T cell receptor beta chains below all came from one sample that was sequenced in a study of cytomegalovirus exposure and HLA in healthy donors (dated by TCRdb to 2017 to 2019). The library was built by means of the immunoSEQ multiplex PCR assay. A mixture of 60 forward primers for TCR Vbeta segments and 13 reverse primers for TCR Jbeta segments was used in the multiplex PCR. In TCRdb, the immuneACCESS table is reduced to in-frame sequences with V and J assigned. These tables do not hold every clone; where another copy was compared, an unresolved V gene accounts for under half, and the others remain unexplained. The sample table holds tens of thousands of clones, of which 70% to 85% were seen once. 2% to 2.5% of the sample is held by the ten biggest clonotypes. The specimen was PBMCs. The receptors were gathered from a man between 18 and 29 years old in good health and CMV-seronegative.

The sample holds one count of this clone. V usage is TRBV2 and J usage is TRBJ2-3; possible D gene TRBD2, 6 bases. Deletions cut 6 bases from V and 0 bases from J, with 13 bases between. The CDR3 length is 15 residues. Germline V gene sequence: CDR1 SNHLY, CDR2 FYNNEI. CDR3 sequence reads: CASRPPGLSTDTQYF. The CDR3 DNA reads TGTGCCAGCAGGCCCCCGGGACTGAGCACAGATACGCAGTATTTT. Combining the CDR3 with reference TRBV2 and TRBJ2-3 gives the whole variable domain EPEVTQTPSHQVTQMGQEVILRCVPISNHLYFYWYRQILGQKVEFLVSFYNNEISEKSEIFDDQFSVERPDGSNFTLKIRSTKLEDSAMYFCASRPPGLSTDTQYFGPGTRLTVL.

CDR3 sequence reads: CSITGPTYGYTF. In DNA, the CDR3 is TGTTCCATCACAGGGCCTACCTATGGCTACACCTTC. V usage is TRBV7-9 and J usage is TRBJ1-2, with a tentative D call TRBD1 (6 bases). From germline, CDR1 is SEHNR and CDR2 FQNEAQ (reference sequence). The CDR3 sequence is 12 residues long.

This clone showed up just once. The rearrangement joins TRBV21-1 to TRBJ2-3; TRBD1, the D gene given by the table, was not confirmed from the DNA. TRBV21-1 constitutes a pseudogene. The CDR3 runs 14 residues. The CDR3 sequence: CASSRQGASDTQYF. The DNA for the CDR3 is TGTGCCAGCAGCAGGCAGGGGGCATCAGATACGCAGTATTTT.

This sequence joins TRBV19 and TRBJ2-7; perhaps TRBD1 as D (7 bases). V lost 8 bases and J lost 7, with 18 bases in between. Germline CDR1 is LNHDA and CDR2 is SQIVND (reference sequence). CDR3 length: 13 amino acids. The CDR3 loop reads CASARGVLREQYF. Here the CDR3 DNA reads TGTGCCAGTGCCAGGGGGGTGCTGCGAGAGCAGTACTTC. The variable domain in full, completed from reference TRBV19 and TRBJ2-7, reads DGGITQSPKYLFRKEGQNVTLSCEQNLNHDAMYWYRQDPGQGLRLIYYSQIVNDFQKGDIAEGYSVSREKKESFPLTVTSAQKNPTAFYLCASARGVLREQYFGPGTRLTVT.

This chain connects TRBV2 to TRBJ2-7; perhaps TRBD1 as D (6 bases). The CDR3 runs 13 residues. V lost 4 bases and J lost 2, with 9 bases in between. The germline gives CDR1 SNHLY, CDR2 FYNNEI. CDR3 bases: TGTGCCAGCAGTGTTAACAGGGCCTACGAGCAGTACTTC. Amino acids: CASSVNRAYEQYF.

Only one count was recorded for this clone. The chain links TRBV29-1 to TRBJ2-2; 9 bases agree with TRBD1. From germline, CDR1 is SQVTM and CDR2 ANQGSEA. The CDR3 length is 15 residues. V dropped 3 bases and J dropped 5; count of bases not matched to a gene: 7. Here the CDR3 DNA reads TGCAGCGTTGACCCACCCGGGACAGGGACCGGGGAGCTGTTTTTT. Translation: CSVDPPGTGTGELFF.

The rearrangement uses TRBV5-6 and TRBJ1-2; D is perhaps TRBD1 (6 bases). CDR3 length: 13 residues. The germline gives CDR1 SGHDT, CDR2 YYEEEE. V was cut by 5 bases and J by 4 bases, with 12 bases left in between. DNA for the CDR3: TGTGCCAGCAGATTTACAGGGAGCTATGGCTACACCTTC. Protein product: CASRFTGSYGYTF.

This rearrangement joins TRBV5-6 to TRBJ2-1, with a weak D call TRBD2 (5 bases). V was cut by 1 base and J by 5 bases, with 13 bases left in between. The CDR3 loop spans 15 amino acids. The germline V gene has CDR1 SGHDT and CDR2 YYEEEE. The CDR3 sequence is CASSLKREWDNEQFF. The CDR3 DNA is TGTGCCAGCAGCTTGAAGAGGGAGTGGGACAATGAGCAGTTCTTC.

The rearrangement links TRBV5-1 to TRBJ2-7; 8 nucleotides agree with TRBD2. The germline gives CDR1 SGHRS, CDR2 YFSETQ. The CDR3 runs to 15 residues. J lost 0 bases, V lost 5 bases, and 7 bases had no gene match. CDR3 nucleotides: TGCGCCAGCAGTACCGGGAGGGTCCTCTCCTACGAGCAGTACTTC. Its translation: CASSTGRVLSYEQYF.

The chain recombines TRBV28 with TRBJ1-6, with D unresolved. Per the germline V gene, CDR1 is MDHEN and CDR2 is SYDVKM. The CDR3 has 13 residues. Deletions cut 7 bases from V and 4 bases from J, with 8 bases between. CDR3: CASIAGYNSPLHF. In DNA, the CDR3 is TGTGCCAGCATTGCAGGTTATAATTCACCCCTCCACTTT.

The rearrangement joins TRBV2 to TRBJ1-3; possibly TRBD1 for D (5 bases). The ends were cut back, 6 bases at V and 0 bases at J, with 9 bases in the middle. The CDR3 sequence is 14 residues long. Germline-derived CDR1 and CDR2 are SNHLY and FYNNEI. The DNA of the CDR3 is TGTGCCAGCAGCCAGGGCAGCTCTGGAAACACCATATATTTT. Translating it yields CASSQGSSGNTIYF. The full variable domain, in which reference TRBV2 and TRBJ1-3 provide the parts outside the CDR3, is EPEVTQTPSHQVTQMGQEVILRCVPISNHLYFYWYRQILGQKVEFLVSFYNNEISEKSEIFDDQFSVERPDGSNFTLKIRSTKLEDSAMYFCASSQGSSGNTIYFGEGSWLTVV.

The chain has TRBV9 and TRBJ1-4, with unresolved D. The CDR3 runs to 14 residues. The V end was cut by 4 bases, the J end by 3 bases, with 10 bases between. Germline-derived CDR1 and CDR2 are SGDLS and YYNGEE. CDR3 loop: CASSTPGANEKLFF. The CDR3 region has the DNA TGTGCCAGCAGCACACCGGGAGCTAATGAAAAACTGTTTTTT.

The chain couples TRBV30 to TRBJ1-4; unclear D gene. Looked up from germline, CDR1 is GTSNPN and CDR2 is SVGIG (reference sequence). The germline V and J ends were trimmed by 3 bases and 3 bases, with 8 bases remaining between them. This CDR3 comprises 13 residues. In DNA form, the CDR3 reads TGTGCCTGGAGACGGAGATCTAATGAAAAACTGTTTTTT. Translating it yields CAWRRRSNEKLFF.

The chain recombines TRBV7-8 with TRBJ1-5; D may be TRBD1 (6 bases). CDR1 and CDR2 (germline): SGHVS, FQNEAQ. The CDR3 runs 14 residues. V shed 5 bases and J shed 4 bases, with 12 bases lying between them. Written as DNA, the CDR3 is TGTGCCAGCAGCAGAACGGGACAAAATCAGCCCCAGCATTTT. It encodes CASSRTGQNQPQHF.

The rearrangement joins TRBV9 to TRBJ1-5; TRBD1 might be the D (5 bases). Germline lookup yields CDR1 SGDLS and CDR2 YYNGEE. The CDR3 is 15 amino acids. The V gene lost 1 base and the J gene lost 3 bases, with 11 bases spanning the gap. This chain's CDR3 is CASSVRGTYNQPQHF. DNA for the CDR3: TGTGCCAGCAGCGTAAGGGGTACTTACAATCAGCCCCAGCATTTT.

This clone was counted once. V usage is TRBV30 and J usage is TRBJ1-5, with D unresolved. The CDR3 spans 13 residues. Trimming took off 1 base at V and 7 bases at J, with 11 bases between the two ends. Germline CDR1 is GTSNPN and CDR2 is SVGIG (reference sequence). The chain's CDR3 is CAWSESERQPQHF. CDR3 in DNA: TGTGCCTGGAGTGAGTCCGAGCGGCAGCCCCAGCATTTT.

This clone is a singleton in its sample. This chain connects TRBV10-3 to TRBJ2-5; TRBD1 agrees at 8 bases. The CDR3 has 14 amino acids. The V gene's germline CDR1 is ENHRY and CDR2 SYGVKD. After removal of 4 bases from V and 4 bases from J, the junction contained 5 bases not matched to a gene. The CDR3 nucleotides are TGTGCCATCAGTGGACAGGGGCGAACAGAGACCCAGTACTTC. Its translation: CAISGQGRTETQYF.

The genes are TRBV5-6 and TRBJ2-7, with TRBD2 matching 9 bases. This CDR3 contains 13 residues. Germline V gene sequence: CDR1 SGHDT, CDR2 YYEEEE. The CDR3 region is CATSGTSQSRQYF. The DNA for the CDR3 is TGTGCTACCTCCGGGACTAGCCAAAGCAGGCAGTACTTC.

This chain uses TRBV28 with TRBJ1-6, with 8 bases aligning to TRBD1. V dropped 7 bases and J dropped 10; count of bases not matched to a gene: 9. Germline CDR1 MDHEN, CDR2 SYDVKM. The CDR3 runs 14 residues. The DNA for the CDR3 is TGTGCCAGCAAACATATGGACAGGGCATCACCCCTCCACTTT. This encodes CASKHMDRASPLHF.

The chain carries TRBV7-9 and TRBJ1-2; TRBD1 matches 7 bases. The CDR3 has 16 amino acids. Germline CDR1 and CDR2: SEHNR and FQNEAQ (reference sequence). The ends lost 5 bases at V and 8 bases at J; junction bases unmatched: 17. CDR3 protein: CASSPPVGDSVWGYTF. Here the CDR3 DNA reads TGTGCCAGCAGCCCGCCGGTAGGGGACAGCGTCTGGGGCTACACCTTC. The complete variable domain, with remaining parts taken from reference TRBV7-9 and TRBJ1-2, reads DTGVSQNPRHKITKRGQNVTFRCDPISEHNRLYWYRQTLGQGPEFLTYFQNEAQLEKSRLLSDRFSAERPKGSFSTLEIQRTEQGDSAMYLCASSPPVGDSVWGYTFGSGTRLTVV.

The chain employs TRBV7-3 and TRBJ2-5; weak D call: TRBD2 (5 bases). V was pared by 1 base and J by 2 bases, with 8 bases between. The germline V gene has CDR1 SGHTA and CDR2 FQGTGA. The CDR3 consists of 14 residues. The CDR3 reads CASSLSGSQETQYF. As DNA, the CDR3 is TGTGCCAGCAGCTTAAGTGGGAGTCAAGAGACCCAGTACTTC. Complete variable domain (other parts from reference TRBV7-3 and TRBJ2-5): GAGVSQTPSNKVTEKGKYVELRCDPISGHTALYWYRQSLGQGPEFLIYFQGTGAADDSGLPNDRFFAVRPEGSVSTLKIQRTERGDSAVYLCASSLSGSQETQYFGPGTRLLVL.

In regard to this clone: The junction differs from germline at one of its ends, possibly a read error. V and J are TRBV29-1 and TRBJ2-1; 12 nucleotides agree with TRBD2. The CDR3 sequence is 14 residues long. From germline, CDR1 is SQVTM and CDR2 ANQGSEA. The CDR3 loop reads CSVAARLAGVTNIF. The CDR3 coding sequence is TGCAGCGTCGCGGCCCGACTAGCGGGAGTAACAAACATCTTC.